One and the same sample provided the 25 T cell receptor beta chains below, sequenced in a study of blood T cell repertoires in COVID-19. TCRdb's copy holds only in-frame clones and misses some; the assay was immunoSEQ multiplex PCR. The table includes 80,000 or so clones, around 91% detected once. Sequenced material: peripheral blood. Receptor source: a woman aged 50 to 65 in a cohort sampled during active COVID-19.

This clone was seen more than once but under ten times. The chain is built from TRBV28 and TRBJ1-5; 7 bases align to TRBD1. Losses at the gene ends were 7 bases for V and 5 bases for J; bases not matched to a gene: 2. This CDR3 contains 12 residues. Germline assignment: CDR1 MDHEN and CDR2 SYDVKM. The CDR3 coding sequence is TGTGCCAGCACAGGGGGAGATCAGCCCCAGCATTTT. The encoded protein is CASTGGDQPQHF.

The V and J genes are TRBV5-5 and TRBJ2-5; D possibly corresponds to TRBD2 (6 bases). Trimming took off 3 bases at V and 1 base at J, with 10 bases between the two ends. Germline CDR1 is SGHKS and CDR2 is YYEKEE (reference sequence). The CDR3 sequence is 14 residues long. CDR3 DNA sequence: TGTGCCAGCAGCTCCGGACTATTCCAAGAGACCCAGTACTTC. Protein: CASSSGLFQETQYF.

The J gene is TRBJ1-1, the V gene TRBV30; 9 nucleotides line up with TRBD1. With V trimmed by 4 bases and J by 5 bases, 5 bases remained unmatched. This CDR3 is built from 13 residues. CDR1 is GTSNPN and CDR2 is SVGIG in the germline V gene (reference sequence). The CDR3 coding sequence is TGTGCCTGGAAATCGACAGGGGGGACTGAAGCTTTCTTT. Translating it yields CAWKSTGGTEAFF.

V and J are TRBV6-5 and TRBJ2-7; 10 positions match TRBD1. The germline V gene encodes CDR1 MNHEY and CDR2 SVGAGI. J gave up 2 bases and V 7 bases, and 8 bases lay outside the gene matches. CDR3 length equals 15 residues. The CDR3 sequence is CASTDGGTGAYEQYF. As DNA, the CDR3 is TGTGCCAGCACCGACGGGGGGACAGGGGCCTACGAGCAGTACTTC.

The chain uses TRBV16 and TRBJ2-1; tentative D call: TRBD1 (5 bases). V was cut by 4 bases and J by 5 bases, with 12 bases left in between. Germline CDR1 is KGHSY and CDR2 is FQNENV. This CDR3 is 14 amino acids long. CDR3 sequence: CASSLEKGNNEQFF. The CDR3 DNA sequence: TGTGCCAGCAGCCTTGAAAAGGGGAACAATGAGCAGTTCTTC.

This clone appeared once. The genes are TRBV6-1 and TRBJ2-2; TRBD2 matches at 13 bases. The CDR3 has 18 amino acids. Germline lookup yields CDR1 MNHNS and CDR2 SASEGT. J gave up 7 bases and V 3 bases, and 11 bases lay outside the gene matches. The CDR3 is CASSDYGLAGERGGELFF. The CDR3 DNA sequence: TGTGCCAGCAGTGACTACGGACTAGCGGGAGAGAGAGGCGGGGAGCTGTTTTTT.

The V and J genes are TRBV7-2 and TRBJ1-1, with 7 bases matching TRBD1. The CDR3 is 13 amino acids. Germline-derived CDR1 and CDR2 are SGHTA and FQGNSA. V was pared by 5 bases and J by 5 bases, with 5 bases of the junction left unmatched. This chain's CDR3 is CASSQDRRTEAFF. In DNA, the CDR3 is TGTGCCAGCAGCCAGGACAGGCGAACTGAAGCTTTCTTT. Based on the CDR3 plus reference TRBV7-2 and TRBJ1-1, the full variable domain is GAGVSQSPSNKVTEKGKDVELRCDPISGHTALYWYRQSLGQGLEFLIYFQGNSAPDKSGLPSDRFSAERTGGSVSTLTIQRTQQEDSAVYLCASSQDRRTEAFFGQGTRLTVV.

CDR3 sequence: CAIESSGANVLTF. DNA of the CDR3: TGTGCCATCGAGAGCTCTGGGGCCAACGTCCTGACTTTC. This chain uses TRBV28 with TRBJ2-6; the D is unclear. The CDR3 runs 13 residues. CDR1 and CDR2 from the germline V gene are MDHEN and SYDVKM. V lost 10 bases, J lost 0 bases, and 7 bases lay in between.

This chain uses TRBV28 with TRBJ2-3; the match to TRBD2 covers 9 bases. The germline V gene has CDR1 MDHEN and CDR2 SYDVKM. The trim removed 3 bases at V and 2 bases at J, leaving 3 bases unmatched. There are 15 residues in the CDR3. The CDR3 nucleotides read TGTGCCAGCAGTTTTAGCGGGGGATCCACAGATACGCAGTATTTT. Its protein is CASSFSGGSTDTQYF.

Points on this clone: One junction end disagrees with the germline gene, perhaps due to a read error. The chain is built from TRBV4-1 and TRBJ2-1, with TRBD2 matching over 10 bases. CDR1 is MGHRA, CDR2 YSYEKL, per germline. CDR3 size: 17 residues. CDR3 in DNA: TGCGCCAGCAGGCAAGCCCCTCTTAGCGGGGGGTACAATGAGCAGTTCTTC. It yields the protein CASRQAPLSGGYNEQFF.

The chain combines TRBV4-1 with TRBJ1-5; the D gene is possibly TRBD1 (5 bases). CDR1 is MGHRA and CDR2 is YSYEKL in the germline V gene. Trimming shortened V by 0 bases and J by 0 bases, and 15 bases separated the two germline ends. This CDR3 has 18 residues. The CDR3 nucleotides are TGCGCCAGCAGCCAAGACCCGGGGGACGCTTATAGCAATCAGCCCCAGCATTTT. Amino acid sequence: CASSQDPGDAYSNQPQHF.

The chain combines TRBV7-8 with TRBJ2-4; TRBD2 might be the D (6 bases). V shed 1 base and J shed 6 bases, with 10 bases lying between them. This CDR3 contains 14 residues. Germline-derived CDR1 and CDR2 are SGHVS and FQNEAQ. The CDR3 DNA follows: TGTGCCAGCAGCTTAGGCCAACTAGCAAACATTCAGTACTTC. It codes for CASSLGQLANIQYF. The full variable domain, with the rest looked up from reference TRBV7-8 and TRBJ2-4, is GAGVSQSPRYKVAKRGQDVALRCDPISGHVSLFWYQQALGQGPEFLTYFQNEAQLDKSGLPSDRFFAERPEGSVSTLKIQRTQQEDSAVYLCASSLGQLANIQYFGAGTRLSVL.

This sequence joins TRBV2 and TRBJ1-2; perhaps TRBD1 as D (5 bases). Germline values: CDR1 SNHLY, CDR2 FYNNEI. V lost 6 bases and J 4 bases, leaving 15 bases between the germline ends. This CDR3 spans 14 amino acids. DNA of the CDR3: TGTGCCAGCAGCGGGAGTGGGACTCTCTATGGCTACACCTTC. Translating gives CASSGSGTLYGYTF.

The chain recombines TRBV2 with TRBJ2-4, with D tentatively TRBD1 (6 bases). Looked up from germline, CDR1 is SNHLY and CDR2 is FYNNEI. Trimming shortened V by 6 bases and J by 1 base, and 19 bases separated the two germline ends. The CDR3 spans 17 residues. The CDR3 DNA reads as TGTGCCAGCAGCCTATACCAGGGGCCCCCTGCCAAAAACATTCAGTACTTC. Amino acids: CASSLYQGPPAKNIQYF.

Written as DNA, the CDR3 is TGTGCCAGCGGGGGGCGGGAGAACCACAATGAGCAGTTCTTC. It yields the protein CASGGRENHNEQFF. The J gene is TRBJ2-1, the V gene TRBV2, with D possibly matching TRBD2 (7 bases). CDR1 is SNHLY and CDR2 is FYNNEI in the germline V gene. The germline V and J ends were trimmed by 8 bases and 5 bases, with 16 bases remaining between them. The CDR3 extends over 14 amino acids.

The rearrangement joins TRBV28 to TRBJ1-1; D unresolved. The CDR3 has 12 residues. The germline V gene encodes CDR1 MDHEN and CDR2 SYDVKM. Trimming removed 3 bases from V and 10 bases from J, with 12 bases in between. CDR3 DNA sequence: TGTGCCAGCAGTTTGAATGAGGGTGCAGCTTTCTTT. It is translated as CASSLNEGAAFF.

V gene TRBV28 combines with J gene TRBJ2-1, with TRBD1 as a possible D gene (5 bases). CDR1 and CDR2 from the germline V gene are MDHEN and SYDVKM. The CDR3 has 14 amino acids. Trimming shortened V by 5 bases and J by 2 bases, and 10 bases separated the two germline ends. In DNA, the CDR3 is TGTGCCAGCAGTCAGGGTGGAGCCTACAATGAGCAGTTCTTC. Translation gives CASSQGGAYNEQFF.

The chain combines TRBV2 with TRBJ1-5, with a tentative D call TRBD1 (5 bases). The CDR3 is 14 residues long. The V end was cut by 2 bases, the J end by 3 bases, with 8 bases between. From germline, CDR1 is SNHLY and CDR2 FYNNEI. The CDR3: CASSERQFNQPQHF. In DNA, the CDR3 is TGTGCCAGCAGTGAACGACAGTTCAATCAGCCCCAGCATTTT.

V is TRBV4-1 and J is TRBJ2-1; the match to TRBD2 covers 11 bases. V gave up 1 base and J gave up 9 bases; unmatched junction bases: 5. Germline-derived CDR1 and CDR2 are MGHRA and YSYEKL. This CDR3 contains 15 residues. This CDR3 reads CASSQGTSGRTEQFF. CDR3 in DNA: TGCGCCAGCAGCCAAGGCACTAGCGGGAGAACTGAGCAGTTCTTC.

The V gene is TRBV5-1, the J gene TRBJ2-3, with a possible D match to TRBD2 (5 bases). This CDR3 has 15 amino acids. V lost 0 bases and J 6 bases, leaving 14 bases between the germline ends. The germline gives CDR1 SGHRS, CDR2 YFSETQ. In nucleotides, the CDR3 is TGCGCCAGCAGCTTGGCCGTCCCTAGCATGGATACGCAGTATTTT. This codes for CASSLAVPSMDTQYF.

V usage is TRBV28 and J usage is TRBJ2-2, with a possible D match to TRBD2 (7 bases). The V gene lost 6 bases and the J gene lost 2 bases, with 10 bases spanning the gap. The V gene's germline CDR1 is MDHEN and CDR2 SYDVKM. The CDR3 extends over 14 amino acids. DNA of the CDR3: TGTGCCAGCAGGGGGGGGCACAACACCGGGGAGCTGTTTTTT. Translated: CASRGGHNTGELFF. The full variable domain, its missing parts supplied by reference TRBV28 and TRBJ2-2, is DVKVTQSSRYLVKRTGEKVFLECVQDMDHENMFWYRQDPGLGLRLIYFSYDVKMKEKGDIPEGYSVSREKKERFSLILESASTNQTSMYLCASRGGHNTGELFFGEGSRLTVL.

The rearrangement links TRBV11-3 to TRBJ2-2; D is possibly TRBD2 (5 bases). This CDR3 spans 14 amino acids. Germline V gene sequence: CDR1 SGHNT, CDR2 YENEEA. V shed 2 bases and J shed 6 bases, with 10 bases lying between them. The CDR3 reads CASSLFGGAGELFF. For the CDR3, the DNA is TGTGCCAGCAGCTTATTTGGAGGCGCCGGGGAGCTGTTTTTT.

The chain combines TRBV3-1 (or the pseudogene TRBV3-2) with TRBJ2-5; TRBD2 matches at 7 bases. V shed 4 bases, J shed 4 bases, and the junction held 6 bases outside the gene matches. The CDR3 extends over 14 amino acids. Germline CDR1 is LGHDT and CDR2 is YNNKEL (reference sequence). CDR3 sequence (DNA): TGTGCCAGCAGCCGGACGGGAGGAGGAGAGACCCAGTACTTC. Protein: CASSRTGGGETQYF.

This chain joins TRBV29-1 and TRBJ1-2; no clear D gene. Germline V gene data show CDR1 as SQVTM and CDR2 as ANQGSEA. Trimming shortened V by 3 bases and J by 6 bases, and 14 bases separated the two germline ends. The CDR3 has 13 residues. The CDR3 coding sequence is TGCAGCGTTGAGGAACGAGGAAGAGATGGCTACACCTTC. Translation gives CSVEERGRDGYTF.

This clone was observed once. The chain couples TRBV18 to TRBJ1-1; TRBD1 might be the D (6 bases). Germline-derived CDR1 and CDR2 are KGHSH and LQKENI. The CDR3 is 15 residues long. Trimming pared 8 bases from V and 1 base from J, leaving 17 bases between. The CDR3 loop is CASALSLGQNTEAFF. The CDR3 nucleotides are TGTGCCAGCGCCCTCTCCTTGGGACAGAACACTGAAGCTTTCTTT.